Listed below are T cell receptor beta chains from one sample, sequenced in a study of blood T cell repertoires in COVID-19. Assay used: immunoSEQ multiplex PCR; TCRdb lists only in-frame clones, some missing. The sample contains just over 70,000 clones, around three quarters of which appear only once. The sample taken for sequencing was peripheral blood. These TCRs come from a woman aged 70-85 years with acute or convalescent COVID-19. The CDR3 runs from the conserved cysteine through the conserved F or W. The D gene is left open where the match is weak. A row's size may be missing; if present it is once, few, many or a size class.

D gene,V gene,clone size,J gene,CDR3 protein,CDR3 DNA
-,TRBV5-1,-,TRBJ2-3,CASSLGAGDKYTQYF,TGCGCCAGCAGCTTGGGGGCGGGGGACAAGTATACGCAGTATTTT
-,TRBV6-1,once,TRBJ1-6,CASSEPGNSPLHF,TGTGCCAGCAGTGAACCCGGGAATTCACCCCTCCACTTT
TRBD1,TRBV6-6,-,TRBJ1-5,CASSHDRGELGMYQPQHF,TGTGCCAGCAGTCACGACAGGGGAGAGTTGGGAATGTACCAGCCCCAGCATTTT
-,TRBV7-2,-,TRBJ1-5,CASSSRDIGNQPQHF,TGTGCCAGCTCTTCCCGGGACATCGGTAATCAGCCCCAGCATTTT
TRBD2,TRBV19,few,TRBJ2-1,CASSPRVGSGIGQFF,TGTGCCAGTAGTCCCCGGGTGGGTAGCGGGATAGGGCAGTTCTTC
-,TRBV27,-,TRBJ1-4,CAPERETMGATNEKLFF,TGTGCCCCTGAGCGGGAAACCATGGGCGCAACTAATGAAAAACTGTTTTTT
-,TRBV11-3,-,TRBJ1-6,CASSLSGVTPLHF,TGTGCCAGCAGCTTATCAGGGGTAACACCCCTCCACTTT
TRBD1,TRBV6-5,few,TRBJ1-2,CASSTGQGGDGYTF,TGTGCCAGCAGTACCGGACAGGGTGGGGATGGCTACACCTTC
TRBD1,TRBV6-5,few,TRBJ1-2,CATATGGSYGYTF,TGTGCCACCGCGACAGGGGGCTCTTATGGCTACACCTTC
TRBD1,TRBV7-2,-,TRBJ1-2,CASSSRTGGNYGYTF,TGTGCCAGCAGCTCCCGGACAGGGGGTAACTATGGCTACACCTTC
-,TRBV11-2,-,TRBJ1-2,CASSYSYVVGYTF,TGTGCCAGCAGCTACTCCTACGTGGTAGGCTACACCTTC
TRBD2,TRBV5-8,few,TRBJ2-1,CASSLPGLAVLFGNEQFF,TGTGCCAGCAGCCTACCGGGACTAGCGGTCCTCTTCGGCAATGAGCAGTTCTTC
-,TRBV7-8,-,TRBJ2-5,CASSLGAAGETQYF,TGTGCCAGCAGCTTAGGGGCTGCGGGAGAGACCCAGTACTTC
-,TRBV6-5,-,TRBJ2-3,CASSYVGGAYTDTQYF,TGTGCCAGCAGTTACGTTGGAGGGGCCTACACAGATACGCAGTATTTT
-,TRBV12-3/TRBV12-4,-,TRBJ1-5,CASSFRFGQPQHF,TGTGCCAGCAGTTTCCGGTTCGGTCAGCCCCAGCATTTT
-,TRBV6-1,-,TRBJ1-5,CASSEGGNDQPQHF,TGTGCCAGCAGTGAGGGAGGAAACGACCAGCCCCAGCATTTT
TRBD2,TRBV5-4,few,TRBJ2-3,CASRSLAGRTDTQYF,TGTGCCAGCAGGTCCCTAGCGGGGCGCACAGATACGCAGTATTTT
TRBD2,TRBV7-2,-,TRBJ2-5,CASSPAGLAGWETQYF,TGTGCCAGCAGTCCCGCGGGACTAGCGGGCTGGGAGACCCAGTACTTC
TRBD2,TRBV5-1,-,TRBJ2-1,CASSTTSGSGLYNEQFF,TGCGCCAGCAGCACGACTAGCGGGAGCGGTCTGTACAATGAGCAGTTCTTC
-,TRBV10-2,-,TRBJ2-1,CASRISGSGGNEQFF,TGCGCCAGCAGGATATCCGGGTCCGGAGGCAATGAGCAGTTCTTC
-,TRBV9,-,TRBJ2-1,CASSVEHNSPSYNEQFF,TGTGCCAGCAGCGTAGAACATAACAGCCCCTCCTACAATGAGCAGTTCTTC
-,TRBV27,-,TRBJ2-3,CASRPYWSTDTQYF,TGTGCCAGTCGCCCTTACTGGAGCACAGATACGCAGTATTTT
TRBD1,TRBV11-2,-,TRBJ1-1,CASRRQGSTEAFF,TGTGCCAGCAGAAGACAGGGGAGCACTGAAGCTTTCTTT
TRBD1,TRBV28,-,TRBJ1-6,CASATGGFSPLHF,TGTGCCAGCGCGACAGGGGGATTTTCGCCCCTCCACTTT
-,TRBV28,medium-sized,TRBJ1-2,CASSPPGALNFNYGYTF,TGTGCCAGCAGTCCCCCAGGGGCTCTGAATTTTAACTATGGCTACACCTTC
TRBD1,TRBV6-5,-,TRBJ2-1,CASRTKTGLGEQFF,TGTGCCAGCAGGACCAAGACAGGGTTGGGTGAGCAGTTCTTC
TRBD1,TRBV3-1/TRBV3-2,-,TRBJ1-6,CASSQTGGNSPLHF,TGTGCCAGCAGCCAGACAGGGGGTAATTCACCCCTCCACTTT
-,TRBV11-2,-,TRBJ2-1,CASSQGQEQFF,TGTGCCAGCAGCCAAGGACAGGAGCAGTTCTTC
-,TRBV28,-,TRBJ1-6,CASSSGNAANSPLHF,TGTGCCAGCAGTTCAGGGAACGCGGCGAATTCACCCCTCCACTTT
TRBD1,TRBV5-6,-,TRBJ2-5,CASRRRRTGQETQYF,TGTGCCAGCAGACGTCGAAGGACAGGACAAGAGACCCAGTACTTC
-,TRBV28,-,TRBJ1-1,CASADSQNTEAFF,TGTGCCAGCGCAGACAGCCAGAACACTGAAGCTTTCTTT
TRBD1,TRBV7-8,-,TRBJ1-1,CASSSQGTVNTEAFF,TGTGCCAGCAGCTCCCAAGGGACAGTGAACACTGAAGCTTTCTTT
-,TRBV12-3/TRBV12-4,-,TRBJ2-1,CASRLYPEQFF,TGTGCCAGCAGACTATACCCTGAGCAGTTCTTC
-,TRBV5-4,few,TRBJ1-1,CASSFLRGGPNTEAFF,TGTGCCAGCAGCTTCCTTCGGGGGGGTCCTAACACTGAAGCTTTCTTT
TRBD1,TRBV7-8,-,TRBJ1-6,CASSPLTGDNSPLHF,TGTGCCAGCAGCCCGTTGACAGGGGATAATTCACCCCTCCACTTT
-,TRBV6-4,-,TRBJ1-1,CASTHRAGTEAFF,TGTGCCAGCACTCACCGAGCGGGGACCGAGGCTTTCTTT
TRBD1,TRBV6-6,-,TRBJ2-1,CASSPGTASNEQFF,TGTGCCAGCAGCCCCGGGACAGCGTCCAATGAGCAGTTCTTC
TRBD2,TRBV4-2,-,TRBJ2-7,CASSQGIPGLAVISSYEQYF,TGTGCCAGCAGCCAAGGCATACCGGGACTAGCGGTTATAAGCTCCTACGAGCAGTACTTC
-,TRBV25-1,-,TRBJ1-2,CASSGDSYGYTF,TGTGCCAGCAGTGGGGACTCATATGGCTACACCTTC
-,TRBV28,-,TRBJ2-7,CASSFYGTPAFEQYF,TGTGCCAGCAGTTTCTATGGGACACCCGCATTCGAGCAGTACTTC
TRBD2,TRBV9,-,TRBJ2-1,CASSGPGLGGNEQFF,TGTGCCAGCAGCGGCCCGGGACTAGGCGGCAATGAGCAGTTCTTC
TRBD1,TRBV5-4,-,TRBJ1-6,CASSTDRSPLHF,TGTGCCAGCAGCACGGACAGGTCACCCCTCCACTTT
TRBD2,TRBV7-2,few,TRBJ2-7,CASSRPSGERGYEQYF,TGTGCCAGCAGCAGGCCTAGCGGGGAAAGGGGCTACGAGCAGTACTTC
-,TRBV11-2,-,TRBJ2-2,CASSRRGGELFF,TGTGCCAGCAGCCGCCGCGGCGGGGAGCTGTTTTTT
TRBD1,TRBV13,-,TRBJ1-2,CASSFRTGGDYGYTF,TGTGCCAGCAGCTTTCGGACAGGGGGAGACTATGGCTACACCTTC
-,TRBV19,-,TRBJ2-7,CASSPAGSYEQYF,TGTGCCAGTAGTCCGGCAGGTTCCTACGAGCAGTACTTC
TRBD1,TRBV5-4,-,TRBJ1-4,CASSLGDRGREKLFF,TGTGCCAGCAGCCTCGGGGACAGGGGGCGGGAAAAACTGTTTTTT
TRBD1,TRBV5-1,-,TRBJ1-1,CASSTGQGQDTEAFF,TGCGCCAGCAGCACAGGACAGGGGCAGGACACTGAAGCTTTCTTT
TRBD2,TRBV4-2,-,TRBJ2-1,CASSHLVRTSGDSSNEQFF,TGTGCCAGCAGCCATCTCGTAAGAACTAGCGGGGACTCTAGTAATGAGCAGTTCTTC
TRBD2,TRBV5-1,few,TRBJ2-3,CASSLAGAHTDTQYF,TGCGCCAGCAGCTTAGCGGGGGCGCACACAGATACGCAGTATTTT
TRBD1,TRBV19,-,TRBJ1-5,CASSIRTGTVRNLGQPQHF,TGTGCCAGTAGTATCCGAACCGGGACAGTTCGTAATTTGGGTCAGCCCCAGCATTTT